Sequencing of this TCR beta chain was carried out in a study of cytotoxic CD8 clonotypes in ibrutinib-treated CLL. Looking at the study overall: Response sampling took place at median 12 months of treatment, range 6 to 36. General observations from the study: The study found baseline clonality above age-matched healthy donors, tracking circulating CD8+ T-cell counts. Clonality rose at ibrutinib response and fell back toward baseline at progression.

This table comes from immunoSEQ multiplex PCR, and its TCRdb copy is limited to in-frame clones, with some not included. The table shows some 160,000 clones, with roughly 86% occurring only once. Germline-derived CDR1 and CDR2 are MNHEY and SVGAGI. CDR3 length: 14 amino acids. The ends were cut back, 6 bases at V and 3 bases at J, with 15 bases in the middle. This clone was counted only a few times. Its antigen is still unknown. This chain joins TRBV6-5 and TRBJ2-7; D is uncertain. The receptor's source is a human donor with chronic lymphocytic leukemia. This sample comprised PBMCs, obtained after 12 months of ibrutinib treatment. The CDR3 bases are TGTGCCAGCAGCCGTACGGGCGGCATCTACGAGCAGTACTTC. Translated: CASSRTGGIYEQYF.